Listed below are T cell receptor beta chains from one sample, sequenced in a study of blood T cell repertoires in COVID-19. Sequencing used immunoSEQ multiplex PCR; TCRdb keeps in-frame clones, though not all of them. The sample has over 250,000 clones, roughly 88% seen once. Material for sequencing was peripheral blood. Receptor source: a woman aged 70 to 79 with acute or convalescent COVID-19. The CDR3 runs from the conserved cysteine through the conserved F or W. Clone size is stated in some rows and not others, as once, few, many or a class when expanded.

CASSPRSANEQFF | 13 | TRBV11-3 | .
CASSVVQGDGYTF | 13 | TRBV9 | .
CASSYTGQLGETQYF | 15 | TRBV6-5 | .
CASYLGQGTPEAFF | 14 | TRBV19 | .
CASRARTGGHGYTF | 14 | TRBV2 | .
CASSLYGPQRLYGYTF | 16 | TRBV5-4 | .
CATSDLGPGPNQPQHF | 16 | TRBV24-1 | once
CASSLQAGTATYGYTF | 16 | TRBV27 | few
CASSEDRVTSGGAGGELFF | 19 | TRBV2 | .
CASTVSLDRPQHF | 13 | TRBV6-5 | once
CASSYISSANEKLFF | 15 | TRBV2 | few
CASSPTGQTKPNF | 13 | TRBV7-3 | once
CASSPPIRTEAFF | 13 | TRBV4-1 | .
CASSHSFSNEQFF | 13 | TRBV2 | .
CASSPRGHTEAFF | 13 | TRBV3-1/TRBV3-2 | once
CASRQGVNGELFF | 13 | TRBV6-5 | .
CASSGTSGGLTGELFF | 16 | TRBV19 | .
CASSDGGGETQYF | 13 | TRBV18 | once
CASSKDALGGARTEAFF | 17 | TRBV21-1 | .
CASSLRLGELYF | 12 | TRBV14 | .
CASSLTRTNTEAFF | 14 | TRBV7-3 | .
CAWSGGTGQIGQPQHF | 16 | TRBV30 | .
CASSLAGGGGTDTQYF | 16 | TRBV5-1 | .
CASSLNTGELFF | 12 | TRBV11-2 | .
CASSEGGVEQYF | 12 | TRBV2 | once
CASSPARQGTNIQYF | 15 | TRBV5-5 | .
CASSTQGQKNTEAFF | 15 | TRBV6-5 | .
CASSLRGRRTEAFF | 14 | TRBV18 | .
CASSIVPGDTQYF | 13 | TRBV19 | .
CASSLNQGVDTF | 12 | TRBV3-1/TRBV3-2 | .
CATSRAQRDQETQYF | 15 | TRBV15 | .
CATSDWGGPSGANVLTF | 17 | TRBV24-1 | .
CATSFGASNEQFF | 13 | TRBV24-1 | .
CASSFRDRNTEAFF | 14 | TRBV7-2 | .
CASSSSLGRETQYF | 14 | TRBV6-5 | .
CASNTGNTGELFF | 13 | TRBV19 | once
CASSSTGTAKSSGNTIYF | 18 | TRBV5-1 | .
CASSSGLAGPSSYNEQFF | 18 | TRBV5-1 | .
CASSGDRGSNTEAFF | 15 | TRBV5-4 | .